The TCR beta chain described here comes from a study of metastatic and nonmetastatic thyroid tumors. For the study at large: The comparison covered peripheral blood and tumor or nodule tissue in malignant and benign thyroid patients.

In germline, CDR1 is MNHEY, CDR2 SVGAGI. This CDR3 has 17 residues. Losses at the gene ends were 7 bases for V and 4 bases for J; bases not matched to a gene: 8. There are many counts of this clone. MiXCR was used by TCRdb to re-call the PCR reads. The sample gives around 46,000 clones, approximately 24% of which show up once; over 3% is in the top ten. Among the patients, none had received any treatment before thyroid surgery. V is TRBV6-5 and J is TRBJ2-1; 15 bases fit TRBD2. The origin of this receptor is a male donor with papillary thyroid cancer or a benign thyroid nodule (not recorded which). Some clones in this sample may be carry-over from other donors' samples. The sample taken for sequencing was blood. CDR3 region: CASTSSGTSGGYNEQFF. The CDR3 nucleotides are TGTGCCAGCACCTCGAGCGGGACTAGCGGGGGGTACAATGAGCAGTTCTTC.